Listed here are 12 T cell receptor beta chains from one sample, sequenced in a study of blood T cell repertoires in COVID-19 (dated by TCRdb to 2020 to 2021). Library prep was done by the immunoSEQ multiplex PCR assay. TCRdb mirrors the immuneACCESS table, restricted to in-frame sequences. Some clones are absent from its copies; in checked studies, under half trace to an unresolved V gene, and the reason for the others is unknown. Counted in this sample were 200,000 to 300,000 clones; about 83% of them appeared once. Around 2.1% of the sample lies in the top ten. Material: PBMCs or T cells enriched from blood (not recorded which). These receptors were taken from a woman aged 45-59 years who had recovered from COVID-19.

This rearrangement joins TRBV5-4 to TRBJ1-2, with 11 bases matching TRBD1. J gave up 4 bases and V 3 bases, and 8 bases lay outside the gene matches. Looked up from germline, CDR1 is SGHNT and CDR2 is YYREEE (reference sequence). CDR3 length equals 16 residues. This CDR3 reads CASSSQGTGGSYGYTF. The DNA of the CDR3 is TGTGCCAGCAGCTCCCAAGGGACAGGGGGTTCCTATGGCTACACCTTC.

This clone has just one count. The chain employs TRBV7-6 and TRBJ2-7; 10 positions match TRBD2. The CDR3 sequence is 17 residues long. Unmatched junction bases numbered 10, after V lost 5 bases and J lost 0 bases. The germline gives CDR1 SGHVS, CDR2 FNYEAQ. CDR3 sequence (DNA): TGTGCCAGCAGCACTCCAGCGGGGGGGTCCCTCTCCTACGAGCAGTACTTC. Its protein is CASSTPAGGSLSYEQYF.

Only a few counts were recorded for this clone. The V call is TRBV11-3, the J call TRBJ1-6; D gene unclear. Germline CDR1 and CDR2: SGHNT and YENEEA. The V gene lost 1 base and the J gene lost 3 bases, with 10 bases spanning the gap. CDR3 size: 16 residues. This CDR3 is CASSLGVRDYNSPLHF. In DNA form, the CDR3 reads TGTGCCAGCAGCTTAGGGGTGCGGGACTATAATTCACCCCTCCACTTT.

This clone showed up just a few times. Other DNA sequences in the same sample also yield this CDR3. In nucleotides, the CDR3 is TGTGCCAGCAGCTTACAGGGGAACACTGAAGCTTTCTTT. Translation: CASSLQGNTEAFF. The rearrangement joins TRBV7-9 to TRBJ1-1; D possibly corresponds to TRBD1 (5 bases). Trimming cost V 2 bases and J 1 base, with 5 bases left between them. Germline lookup yields CDR1 SEHNR and CDR2 FQNEAQ (reference sequence). There are 13 residues in the CDR3.

This clone was found a few times. The chain employs TRBV11-2 and TRBJ1-1; D not certain. The CDR3 consists of 16 residues. V was trimmed by 7 bases and J by 0 bases, leaving 18 bases between them. Germline lookup yields CDR1 SGHAT and CDR2 FQNNGV. CDR3 sequence (DNA): TGTGCCAGCACTTTCCAAGTGGGCAGATTGAACACTGAAGCTTTCTTT. Its translation: CASTFQVGRLNTEAFF.

The V call is TRBV5-6, the J call TRBJ2-3; 12 bases agree with TRBD2. Germline V CDR1 and CDR2: SGHDT, YYEEEE. This CDR3 spans 15 amino acids. The J segment lost 14 bases and the V segment lost 0 bases, leaving 10 bases of the junction unmatched. Here the CDR3 DNA reads TGTGCCAGCAGCTTGGGGGGACTAGCGGGTACTCTCCCGTATTTT. The encoded protein is CASSLGGLAGTLPYF.

The genes are TRBV28 and TRBJ2-3; TRBD2 is a possible D gene (7 bases). The CDR3 is 15 amino acids. Germline V gene data show CDR1 as MDHEN and CDR2 as SYDVKM. V was trimmed by 7 bases and J by 6 bases, leaving 20 bases between them. The CDR3 bases are TGTGCCAGCATCAGACAAGGGGGGGCATCCGATACGCAGTATTTT. Amino acid sequence: CASIRQGGASDTQYF. Combining the CDR3 with reference TRBV28 and TRBJ2-3 gives the whole variable domain DVKVTQSSRYLVKRTGEKVFLECVQDMDHENMFWYRQDPGLGLRLIYFSYDVKMKEKGDIPEGYSVSREKKERFSLILESASTNQTSMYLCASIRQGGASDTQYFGPGTRLTVL.

The J gene is TRBJ2-1, the V gene TRBV3-1 (or the pseudogene TRBV3-2); the match to TRBD2 covers 10 bases. The CDR3 contains 13 residues. V dropped 8 bases and J dropped 7; count of bases not matched to a gene: 5. Germline V lookup: CDR1 LGHDT, CDR2 YNNKEL (reference sequence). Here the CDR3 DNA reads TGTGCCAGCGGACTAGCGGCCTGGAATGAGCAGTTCTTC. Encoded protein: CASGLAAWNEQFF.

The V and J genes are TRBV3-1 (or the pseudogene TRBV3-2) and TRBJ2-1; 12 positions agree with TRBD2. Germline V lookup: CDR1 LGHDT, CDR2 YNNKEL (reference sequence). This CDR3 is 17 amino acids long. V trimming: 4 bases; J trimming: 3 bases; junction bases outside the gene matches: 7. The CDR3 region is CASSPRTSGMGYNEQFF. CDR3 coding DNA: TGTGCCAGCAGCCCGCGGACTAGCGGGATGGGCTACAATGAGCAGTTCTTC.

CDR3 sequence (DNA): TGTGCCAGCAGTACACTAGCGCCAAATGAGCAGTTCTTC. The encoded protein is CASSTLAPNEQFF. The chain is built from TRBV28 and TRBJ2-1, with TRBD2 matching over 7 bases. The V segment lost 5 bases and the J segment 7 bases; nucleotides outside the gene matches: 5. The germline CDR1 and CDR2 sequences are MDHEN and SYDVKM. The CDR3 loop spans 13 amino acids.

The chain combines TRBV7-9 with TRBJ2-2; 9 nucleotides line up with TRBD1. CDR1 and CDR2 from the germline V gene are SEHNR and FQNEAQ (reference sequence). With 6 bases clipped from V and 1 base from J, the junction kept 12 bases outside the gene matches. This CDR3 has 18 residues. As DNA, the CDR3 is TGTGCCAGCAGACCGGGACAGGGCCCGTCTTTGAACACCGGGGAGCTGTTTTTT. Translation: CASRPGQGPSLNTGELFF. Using reference TRBV7-9 and TRBJ2-2 for the parts outside the CDR3, the full variable domain is DTGVSQNPRHKITKRGQNVTFRCDPISEHNRLYWYRQTLGQGPEFLTYFQNEAQLEKSRLLSDRFSAERPKGSFSTLEIQRTEQGDSAMYLCASRPGQGPSLNTGELFFGEGSRLTVL.

The chain has TRBV10-3 and TRBJ1-2; D might be TRBD1 (5 bases). The CDR3 is 13 amino acids. Per germline, CDR1 ENHRY and CDR2 SYGVKD. With 4 bases removed from V and 8 bases from J, the gap between germline ends came to 14 bases. CDR3 residues: CAISGGPGQGYTF. In DNA, the CDR3 is TGTGCCATCAGTGGGGGCCCAGGGCAAGGCTACACCTTC.